The rows below give T cell receptor beta chains drawn from one sample of a study of CD8+ T cells in alopecia areata. Repertoires were generated with immunoSEQ multiplex PCR, while TCRdb's copy carries only in-frame clones and drops some. The sample lists 140,000 to 150,000 clones, roughly 52% occurring once. Specimen: CD8+ T cells sorted from blood, collected at week 4, from a patient treated with tofacitinib. These receptors came from a human donor with alopecia areata. Both conserved end residues are part of each CDR3. A D gene is named only where the DNA matches it firmly. The size field is filled for only some rows; it gives once, few, many or a size class.

D | size | J | V | DNA | CDR3
TRBD1 | few | TRBJ2-3 | TRBV14 | TGTGCCAGCAGCCAGGTCCACAGGGGCGGCTTAAAGGATACGCAGTATTTT | CASSQVHRGGLKDTQYF
NA | NA | TRBJ2-1 | TRBV7-9 | TGTGCCAGCAGCGAAGCGGAGCAGTTCTTC | CASSEAEQFF
NA | few | TRBJ2-3 | TRBV25-1 | TGTGCCAGCGGAGACAGTCCGCATACGCAGTATTTT | CASGDSPHTQYF
NA | NA | TRBJ1-1 | TRBV5-1 | TGCGCCAGCAGCTTTGAGTCTCGGGGCACTGAAGCTTTCTTT | CASSFESRGTEAFF
NA | NA | TRBJ2-7 | TRBV29-1 | TGCAGCGTTGAGGAGACACCCTACGAGCAGTACTTC | CSVEETPYEQYF
TRBD1 | once | TRBJ1-2 | TRBV29-1 | TGCAGCGTTGTGGCCGGTCGGGACAGGGATGGCTACACCTTC | CSVVAGRDRDGYTF
NA | few | TRBJ2-1 | TRBV27 | TGTGCCAGCAGTTTATCTGGGCTAGGCGTCTACAATGAGCAGTTCTTC | CASSLSGLGVYNEQFF
NA | NA | TRBJ1-2 | TRBV29-1 | TGCAGCGTTGACGGAGGGACTGGTCCCTATGGCTACACCTTC | CSVDGGTGPYGYTF
NA | NA | TRBJ1-5 | TRBV10-3 | TGTGCCATCAGTGAGGAGGACAATCAGCCCCAGCATTTT | CAISEEDNQPQHF
TRBD2 | NA | TRBJ2-2 | TRBV10-3 | TGTGCCATCAGTGGGACTAGCGGGCCTAACACCGGGGAGCTGTTTTTT | CAISGTSGPNTGELFF
NA | NA | TRBJ2-7 | TRBV27 | TGTGCCAGCAGTTATGGGCAGGCCTACGAGCAGTACTTC | CASSYGQAYEQYF
NA | NA | TRBJ2-1 | TRBV5-1 | TGCGCCAGCAGCTTGGGACTACGCCCTAACAATGAGCAGTTCTTC | CASSLGLRPNNEQFF
NA | NA | TRBJ1-2 | TRBV5-4 | TGTGCCAGCAGCTTTTCAACTCGCTACACCTTC | CASSFSTRYTF
NA | NA | TRBJ1-2 | TRBV4-1 | TGCGCCAGCAGCCAAGATCTGCCCGGTAGTAACTATGGCTACACCTTC | CASSQDLPGSNYGYTF
TRBD1 | NA | TRBJ2-7 | TRBV2 | TGTGCCAGCAACCGCGGACAGGGCTACGAGCAGTACTTC | CASNRGQGYEQYF
NA | NA | TRBJ2-3 | TRBV13 | TGTGCCAGCAGCTGGAGGGGGGTGGTGGATACGCAGTATTTT | CASSWRGVVDTQYF
TRBD1 | NA | TRBJ2-2 | TRBV27 | TGTGCCAGCAGTTTATCCACAGGGGGAAATACCGGGGAGCTGTTTTTT | CASSLSTGGNTGELFF
NA | few | TRBJ2-5 | TRBV7-8 | TGTGCCAGCAGCTTACAGGGTTTGAAGACCCAGTACTTC | CASSLQGLKTQYF
NA | few | TRBJ2-7 | TRBV5-6 | TGTGCCAGCAGCCTGGGGCAGTACGAGCAGTACTTC | CASSLGQYEQYF
TRBD2 | NA | TRBJ2-4 | TRBV29-1 | TGCAGCGTTTGGGGGAGGGACATTCAGTACTTC | CSVWGRDIQYF
NA | NA | TRBJ1-3 | TRBV13 | TGTGCCAGCAGCTACACGACGGACATTGGAAACACCATATATTTT | CASSYTTDIGNTIYF
NA | NA | TRBJ2-7 | TRBV5-1 | TGCGCCAGCAGCCCCCGCGGACAGAGGAGCTCCTACGAGCAGTACTTC | CASSPRGQRSSYEQYF
NA | few | TRBJ2-7 | TRBV25-1 | TGTGCCAGCAGTGGTTTGAGACAGTCGTACGAGCAGTACTTC | CASSGLRQSYEQYF
NA | few | TRBJ2-2 | TRBV29-1 | TGCAGCGTTGAAGACGCCAGAGACACCGGGGAGCTGTTTTTT | CSVEDARDTGELFF
NA | few | TRBJ2-7 | TRBV15 | TGTGCCACCAGCATCCTTCACGGGGGCGACCCCTACGAGCAGTACTTC | CATSILHGGDPYEQYF
TRBD1 | NA | TRBJ1-2 | TRBV2 | TGTGCCAGCAGTGCATGGGAGGGACAGAACTATGGCTACACCTTC | CASSAWEGQNYGYTF
NA | NA | TRBJ1-5 | TRBV27 | TGTGCCAGCAGCTTGAATGGGAGGGGGGGTAATCAGCCCCAGCATTTT | CASSLNGRGGNQPQHF
NA | NA | TRBJ1-5 | TRBV13 | TGTGCCAGCAGCATCTCGCGCGGGCAGCCCCAGCATTTT | CASSISRGQPQHF
NA | NA | TRBJ2-7 | TRBV30 | TGTGCCTGGAGTGTTACCTACGAGCAGTACTTC | CAWSVTYEQYF
NA | NA | TRBJ2-7 | TRBV5-1 | TGCGCCAGCAGCTTACAGGGCCCTCGGGAGCAGTACTTC | CASSLQGPREQYF
NA | NA | TRBJ2-1 | TRBV4-1 | TGCGCCAGCAGCCAGGACGGAAGCTCCTACAATGAGCAGTTCTTC | CASSQDGSSYNEQFF
TRBD1 | NA | TRBJ2-3 | TRBV9 | TGTGCCAGCAGCCCGCAGGGGGGCACAGATACGCAGTATTTT | CASSPQGGTDTQYF
NA | few | TRBJ2-7 | TRBV14 | TGTGCCAGCAGCCGTTCGCCCTGGGTCCTGGCGAGGGTCTACGAGCAGTACTTC | CASSRSPWVLARVYEQYF
NA | NA | TRBJ1-2 | TRBV9 | TGTGCCAGCAGCCATACCGCCCCAGCGACAGGATATGGCTACACCTTC | CASSHTAPATGYGYTF
NA | NA | TRBJ2-5 | TRBV6-5 | TGTGCCAGCAGCCTTCAAGGACGGGGAGAGACCCAGTACTTC | CASSLQGRGETQYF
TRBD1 | NA | TRBJ2-7 | TRBV7-2 | TGTGCCAGCAGCTACAGGGGGAGCTCCTACGAGCAGTACTTC | CASSYRGSSYEQYF
NA | NA | TRBJ1-1 | TRBV5-6 | TGTGCCAGCAGCTTAGACAGGAGATGGGGCCGTAGCTCTGAAGCTTTCTTT | CASSLDRRWGRSSEAFF
NA | few | TRBJ2-7 | TRBV30 | TGTGCCTGGACCCCGAACAGCGGCTACGAGCAGTACTTC | CAWTPNSGYEQYF
NA | NA | TRBJ2-3 | TRBV30 | TGTGCCTGGAGTTTCACCCCAGGGTCGACAGATACGCAGTATTTT | CAWSFTPGSTDTQYF
TRBD2 | NA | TRBJ2-1 | TRBV27 | TGTGCCAGCAGTTTATCCGCGGCGGGGGGCCCCTACAATGAGCAGTTCTTC | CASSLSAAGGPYNEQFF
TRBD2 | few | TRBJ2-3 | TRBV10-3 | TGTGCCACCTTAGCGGGGGGGCCAGATACGCAGTATTTT | CATLAGGPDTQYF
NA | NA | TRBJ1-1 | TRBV7-9 | TGTGCCAGCAGCTTAGAGGCGGGGACTGAAGCTTTCTTT | CASSLEAGTEAFF
NA | few | TRBJ1-1 | TRBV6-1 | TGTGCCAGCAGTGATCAGATGAACACTGAAGCTTTCTTT | CASSDQMNTEAFF
NA | NA | TRBJ2-3 | TRBV2 | TGTGCCAGCAGTGAAGAGGGCTCTACCAGAGATACGCAGTATTTT | CASSEEGSTRDTQYF
NA | NA | TRBJ2-2 | TRBV9 | TGTGCCAGCAGCCCTTCCGGATACACCGGGGAGCTGTTTTTT | CASSPSGYTGELFF
TRBD1 | NA | TRBJ1-2 | TRBV4-3 | TGCGCCAGCGGTTTCAGGGGGGCCTACTATGGCTACACCTTC | CASGFRGAYYGYTF